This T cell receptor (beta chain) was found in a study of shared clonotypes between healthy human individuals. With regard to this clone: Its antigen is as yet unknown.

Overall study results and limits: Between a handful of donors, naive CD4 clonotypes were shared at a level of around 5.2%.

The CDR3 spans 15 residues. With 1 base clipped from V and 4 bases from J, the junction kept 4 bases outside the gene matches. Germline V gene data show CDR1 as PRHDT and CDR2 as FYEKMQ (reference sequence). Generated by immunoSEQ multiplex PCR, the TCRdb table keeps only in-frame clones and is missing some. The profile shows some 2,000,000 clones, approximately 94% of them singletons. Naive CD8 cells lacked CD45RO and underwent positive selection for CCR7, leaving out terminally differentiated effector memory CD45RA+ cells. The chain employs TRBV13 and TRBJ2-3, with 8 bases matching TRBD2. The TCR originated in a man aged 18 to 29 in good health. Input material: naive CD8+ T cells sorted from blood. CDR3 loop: CASSLAAGVADTQYF. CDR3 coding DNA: TGTGCCAGCAGCTTAGCAGCGGGAGTTGCAGATACGCAGTATTTT.